This TCR beta chain was obtained from a study of T cells in Graves' hyperthyroidism and ophthalmopathy. Researchers amplified the TCR beta CDR3 regions from RNA transcripts. Primed by the HTBI set, a first-round RT-PCR was run on the TCR CDR3. MiXCR was run by TCRdb on the multiplex PCR reads, yielding one entry per CDR3 protein. The repertoire holds around 340,000 distinct CDR3 sequences, with roughly 14% as singletons. This clonotype was recorded many times. This TCR came from a woman aged 25 to 39 with Graves' hyperthyroidism. Sequencing was carried out using blood.

The CDR3 is CASSPNSGVSYNEQFF. CDR3 DNA sequence: TGTGCCAGCAGTCCGAATAGCGGGGTCTCCTACAATGAGCAGTTCTTC. The rearrangement joins TRBV28 to TRBJ2-1; 8 nucleotides match TRBD2. J lost 0 bases, V lost 5 bases, and 6 bases had no gene match. Germline CDR1 MDHEN, CDR2 SYDVKM. The CDR3 is made up of 16 amino acids.